The sequence of this T cell receptor (beta chain) was determined in a study of monozygotic twins with inflammatory bowel disease. Total RNA input per TCR library was around 3,600 ng. TCRdb re-called the 5' RACE reads; one entry per CDR3 protein, DNA not given. This listing includes some 150,000 distinct CDR3 sequences. The CDR3 loop spans 17 amino acids. Germline V CDR1 and CDR2: LGHNA, YSLEER. This clonotype was sampled from a human donor with ulcerative colitis or Crohn's disease, or a healthy co-twin of an affected twin (not recorded which). V is TRBV4-3 and J is TRBJ2-3; the TCRdb D gene call, TRBD2, has no DNA to confirm it. The sequencing input was blood. The CDR3 reads CASSQGTSGSRTDTQYF.